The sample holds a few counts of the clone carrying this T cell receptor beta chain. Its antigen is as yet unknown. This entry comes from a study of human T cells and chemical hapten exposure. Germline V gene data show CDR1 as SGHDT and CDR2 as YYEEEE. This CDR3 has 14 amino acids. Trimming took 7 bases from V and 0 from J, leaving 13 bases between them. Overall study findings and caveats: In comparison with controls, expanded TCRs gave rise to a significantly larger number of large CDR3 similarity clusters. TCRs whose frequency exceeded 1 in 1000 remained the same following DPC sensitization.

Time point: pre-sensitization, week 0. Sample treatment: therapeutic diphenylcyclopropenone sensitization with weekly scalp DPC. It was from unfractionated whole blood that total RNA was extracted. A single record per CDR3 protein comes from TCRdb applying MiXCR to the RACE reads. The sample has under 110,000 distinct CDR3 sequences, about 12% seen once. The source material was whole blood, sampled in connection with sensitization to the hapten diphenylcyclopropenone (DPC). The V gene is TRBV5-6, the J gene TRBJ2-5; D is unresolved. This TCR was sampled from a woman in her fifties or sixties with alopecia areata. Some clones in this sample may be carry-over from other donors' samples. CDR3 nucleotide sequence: TGTGCCAGCCAGATCAGTACCAACCAAGAGACCCAGTACTTC. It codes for CASQISTNQETQYF.